Listed below are T cell receptor beta chains from one sample, sequenced in a study of cytomegalovirus exposure and HLA in healthy donors. Clones were read by immunoSEQ multiplex PCR, and TCRdb kept only the in-frame ones, dropping some. The table has 150,000 to 200,000 clones, approximately 71% seen once. The sequenced sample consisted of PBMCs. These receptor sequences come from a woman younger than 35 in good health and CMV-seropositive. CDR3s include the opening cysteine and the closing phenylalanine or tryptophan. Each record gives: J gene, V gene, CDR3 protein.

j_gene: TRBJ2-7; v_gene: TRBV27; CDR3aa: CASRSTAGDYEQYF
j_gene: TRBJ1-1; v_gene: TRBV19; CDR3aa: CASSIQTGGGTEAFF
j_gene: TRBJ1-3; v_gene: TRBV5-4; CDR3aa: CASSFDPGWSGNTIYF
j_gene: TRBJ2-5; v_gene: TRBV7-9; CDR3aa: CASTQGQETQYF
j_gene: TRBJ2-2; v_gene: TRBV2; CDR3aa: CASRNRVSAGELFF
j_gene: TRBJ2-4; v_gene: TRBV2; CDR3aa: CASIETTLQNIQYF
j_gene: TRBJ2-2; v_gene: TRBV30; CDR3aa: CAWSQTLNTGELFF
j_gene: TRBJ2-7; v_gene: TRBV27; CDR3aa: CASSSGGFWDEQYF
j_gene: TRBJ2-6; v_gene: TRBV4-1; CDR3aa: CASSQDPSPPGANVLTF
j_gene: TRBJ1-2; v_gene: TRBV7-9; CDR3aa: CASSSFRDRLFYGYTF
j_gene: TRBJ1-1; v_gene: TRBV19; CDR3aa: CASSQPGQGAFF
j_gene: TRBJ1-2; v_gene: TRBV29-1; CDR3aa: CSVTGGSHYGYTF
j_gene: TRBJ1-4; v_gene: TRBV19; CDR3aa: CASSMTGGAWNEKLFF
j_gene: TRBJ1-1; v_gene: TRBV27; CDR3aa: CASSLWTGSTEAFF
j_gene: TRBJ2-3; v_gene: TRBV27; CDR3aa: CASSLTSELTDTQYF
j_gene: TRBJ1-1; v_gene: TRBV7-3; CDR3aa: CASSTGQPNTEAFF
j_gene: TRBJ2-4; v_gene: TRBV6-1; CDR3aa: CASTRLAGPFPF
j_gene: TRBJ1-1; v_gene: TRBV2; CDR3aa: CASSDLGAWTEAFF
j_gene: TRBJ1-5; v_gene: TRBV4-1; CDR3aa: CASSLKGDYSNQPQHF
j_gene: TRBJ2-3; v_gene: TRBV7-3; CDR3aa: CASNSGKTTDTQYF
j_gene: TRBJ1-2; v_gene: TRBV5-5; CDR3aa: CASSIGTGFDYGYTF
j_gene: TRBJ2-1; v_gene: TRBV10-3; CDR3aa: CAIRNPAGGPRHEQFF
j_gene: TRBJ1-5; v_gene: TRBV19; CDR3aa: CASIHTPGVSNQPQHF
j_gene: TRBJ2-3; v_gene: TRBV30; CDR3aa: CAWGFDAGSTDTQYF
j_gene: TRBJ2-3; v_gene: TRBV27; CDR3aa: CASGPSTDTQYF
j_gene: TRBJ2-7; v_gene: TRBV5-1; CDR3aa: CASVRYEQYF
j_gene: NA; v_gene: TRBV29-1; CDR3aa: CSLTVGKGTVYEQYF
j_gene: TRBJ1-4; v_gene: TRBV5-1; CDR3aa: CASSFNLLGAEREKLFF
j_gene: TRBJ2-3; v_gene: TRBV18; CDR3aa: CASSPTSTDTQYF
j_gene: TRBJ2-3; v_gene: TRBV4-2; CDR3aa: CASSQSERADTQYF
j_gene: TRBJ2-1; v_gene: TRBV7-6; CDR3aa: CASSKQGYNEQFF
j_gene: TRBJ1-1; v_gene: TRBV2; CDR3aa: CASSEQGGNMNTEAFF
j_gene: TRBJ1-4; v_gene: TRBV5-1; CDR3aa: CASSFRGTNEKLFF
j_gene: TRBJ1-1; v_gene: TRBV19; CDR3aa: CATAWSRDTEAFF
j_gene: TRBJ1-6; v_gene: TRBV4-2; CDR3aa: CASSQGQGNSPLHF
j_gene: TRBJ2-1; v_gene: TRBV10-1; CDR3aa: CASSFPGERQFF
j_gene: TRBJ2-1; v_gene: TRBV4-2; CDR3aa: CASSQDPAARDEQFF
j_gene: TRBJ2-1; v_gene: TRBV11-2; CDR3aa: CASSLTLAGGNEQFF
j_gene: TRBJ2-7; v_gene: TRBV28; CDR3aa: CASSLSPPGLGSFEQYF
j_gene: TRBJ2-1; v_gene: TRBV5-4; CDR3aa: CASSLGVAGGRSEQFF
j_gene: TRBJ1-5; v_gene: TRBV2; CDR3aa: CASGTEGNQPQHF
j_gene: TRBJ1-1; v_gene: TRBV29-1; CDR3aa: CSVEGSGQRGTEAFF
j_gene: TRBJ1-1; v_gene: TRBV5-6; CDR3aa: CASRKAGARTEAFF
j_gene: TRBJ1-2; v_gene: TRBV30; CDR3aa: CAWSGQALYGYTF
j_gene: TRBJ2-5; v_gene: TRBV27; CDR3aa: CASRRQGKVGSTQYF
j_gene: TRBJ1-3; v_gene: TRBV11-2; CDR3aa: CASSPGTGGNTIYF
j_gene: TRBJ2-5; v_gene: TRBV5-1; CDR3aa: CASSFFQNQETQYF
j_gene: TRBJ1-1; v_gene: TRBV19; CDR3aa: CAATQGATEAFF
j_gene: TRBJ2-3; v_gene: TRBV28; CDR3aa: CASSIAGESTDTQYF
j_gene: TRBJ1-2; v_gene: TRBV7-2; CDR3aa: CASSLTWDSLNYGYTF
j_gene: TRBJ1-1; v_gene: TRBV7-9; CDR3aa: CTSTKDFNTEAFF
j_gene: NA; v_gene: TRBV6-5; CDR3aa: CASSPRDISYEQYF
j_gene: TRBJ2-1; v_gene: TRBV10-3; CDR3aa: CAISGTGGREQFF
j_gene: TRBJ1-1; v_gene: TRBV7-9; CDR3aa: CASSSYQQGNTEAFF
j_gene: TRBJ2-5; v_gene: TRBV10-3; CDR3aa: CAISEPQETQYF
j_gene: TRBJ2-3; v_gene: TRBV7-4; CDR3aa: CASSLGGVMDTQYF
j_gene: TRBJ1-1; v_gene: TRBV4-1; CDR3aa: CASSQAGDTEAFF
j_gene: TRBJ1-1; v_gene: TRBV7-9; CDR3aa: CATDRWNTEAFF
j_gene: TRBJ1-1; v_gene: TRBV7-2; CDR3aa: CASSFTGSLNTEAFF